This TCR beta chain was sequenced in a study of blood T cell repertoires in COVID-19. Overall study context: The cDNA or gDNA used as material had been derived from T cells, B-cell-depleted T cells, or PBMCs.

Germline V lookup: CDR1 MGHRA, CDR2 YSYEKL. J was trimmed by 3 bases and V by 3 bases; bases with no gene match: 5. The CDR3 length is 15 residues. All recovered Cohort 3 donors got two negative PCRs, got clearance, or saw symptom resolution. TCRdb keeps only in-frame clones here, not all; method: immunoSEQ multiplex PCR. The table has about 170,000 clones, around four fifths seen once. The rearrangement links TRBV4-1 to TRBJ1-5, with 7 bases lining up with TRBD1. The sequenced sample consisted of PBMCs or T cells enriched from blood (not recorded which). The receptor was isolated from a woman aged 45 to 65 who had recovered from COVID-19. DNA of the CDR3: TGCGCCAGCAGCCACGTGGGACAGTTCAATCAGCCCCAGCATTTT. This gives the protein CASSHVGQFNQPQHF.